This TCR beta chain was found in a study of control samples from healthy donors and cancer patients. V lost 3 bases and J lost 5, with 12 bases in between. This CDR3 spans 14 amino acids. Germline V gives CDR1 SGHAT, CDR2 FQNNGV. Only in-frame clones appear in the TCRdb table, and some are missing; sequencing was by immunoSEQ multiplex PCR. The sample contains about 140,000 clones, approximately 86% of which appear only once. The sample was blood. This chain joins TRBV11-2 and TRBJ2-3; D is unclear. This sequence originates from a woman in her 30s in good health. The CDR3 sequence is CASSFVPWGDTQYF. The CDR3, as DNA: TGTGCCAGCAGCTTTGTTCCATGGGGAGATACGCAGTATTTT.